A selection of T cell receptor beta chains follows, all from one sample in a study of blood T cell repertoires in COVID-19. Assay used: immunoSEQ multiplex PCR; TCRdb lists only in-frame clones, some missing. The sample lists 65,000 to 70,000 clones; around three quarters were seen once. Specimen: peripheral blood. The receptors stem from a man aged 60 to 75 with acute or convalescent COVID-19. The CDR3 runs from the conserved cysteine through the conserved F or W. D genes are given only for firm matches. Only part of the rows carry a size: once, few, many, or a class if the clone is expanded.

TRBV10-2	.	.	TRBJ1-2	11	TGCGCCAGCAGTGATCAGGGGATTCCCACCTTC	CASSDQGIPTF
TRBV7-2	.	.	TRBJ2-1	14	TGTGCCAGCAGCTTGGGGAGCTCCTACAATGAGCAGTTCTTC	CASSLGSSYNEQFF
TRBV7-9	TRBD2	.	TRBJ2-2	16	TGTGCCAGCATCCGGGGGGAGGGTAAGAACACCGGGGAGCTGTTTTTT	CASIRGEGKNTGELFF
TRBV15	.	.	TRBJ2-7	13	TGTGCCACCAGCAGAGATGGACTTTACGAGCAGTACTTC	CATSRDGLYEQYF
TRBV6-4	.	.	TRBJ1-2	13	TGTGCCAGCAGTGTGGACAGAAACTATGGCTACACCTTC	CASSVDRNYGYTF
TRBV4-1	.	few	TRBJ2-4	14	TGCGCCAGCAGCCAAGGGACAGTCCAAAACATTCAGTACTTC	CASSQGTVQNIQYF
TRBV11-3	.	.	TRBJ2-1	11	TGTGCCAGCAGCTTATACGGTGAGCAGTTCTTC	CASSLYGEQFF
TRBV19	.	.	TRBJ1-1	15	TGTGCCAGTTGGATTTCGGGTCTTCCGAACACTGAAGCTTTCTTT	CASWISGLPNTEAFF
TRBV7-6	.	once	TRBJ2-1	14	TGTGCCAGCAGTTCCACTTCGGCGCGGAACGAGCAGTTCTTC	CASSSTSARNEQFF
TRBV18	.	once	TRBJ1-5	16	TGTGCCAGCTCACGAACTCAGGGAAATAGCAATCAGCCCCAGCATTTT	CASSRTQGNSNQPQHF
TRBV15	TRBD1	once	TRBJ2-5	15	TGTGCCACCAGCACCCGGACAGGGGGCGGCGAGACCCAGTACTTC	CATSTRTGGGETQYF
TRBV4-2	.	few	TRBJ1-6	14	TGTGCCAGCAGCCAAGTTTACAGTAATTCACCCCTCCACTTT	CASSQVYSNSPLHF
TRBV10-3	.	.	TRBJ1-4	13	TGTGCCACCACGGGACAAATAAATGAAAAACTGTTTTTT	CATTGQINEKLFF
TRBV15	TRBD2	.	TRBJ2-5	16	TGTGCCACCAGCCGCCGGACGACTAGCGGGCAAGAGACCCAGTACTTC	CATSRRTTSGQETQYF
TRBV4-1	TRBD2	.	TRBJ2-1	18	TGCGCCAGCAGCCAAGTGTTTGGTAGCGGGGGGGCCTACAATGAGCAGTTCTTC	CASSQVFGSGGAYNEQFF
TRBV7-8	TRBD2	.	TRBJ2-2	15	TGTGCCAGCAGCTTAGGTTCGGGGGGCACCGGGGAGCTGTTTTTT	CASSLGSGGTGELFF
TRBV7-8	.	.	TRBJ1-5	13	TGTGCCAGCAGCCAAGGGGAGGATCAGCCCCAGCATTTT	CASSQGEDQPQHF
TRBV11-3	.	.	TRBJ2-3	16	TGTGCCAGCAGCTTATTCGGACAGGGAGGGGGAGATACGCAGTATTTT	CASSLFGQGGGDTQYF
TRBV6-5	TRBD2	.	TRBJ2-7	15	TGTGCCAGCAGTTACGCGGGAGCTCGAGTCTACGAGCAGTACTTC	CASSYAGARVYEQYF
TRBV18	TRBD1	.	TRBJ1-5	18	TGTGCCAGCTCAGAACTACTGACAGGGATAGGTAGCAATCAGCCCCAGCATTTT	CASSELLTGIGSNQPQHF
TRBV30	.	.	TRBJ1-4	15	TGTGCCTGGAGTGTATTGGAGACAACTAATGAAAAACTGTTTTTT	CAWSVLETTNEKLFF
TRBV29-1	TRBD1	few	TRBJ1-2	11	TGCAGCGGCGTGGCAGGGGGCCCCTCCGCCTTC	CSGVAGGPSAF
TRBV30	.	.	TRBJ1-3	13	TGTGCCTGGAGTGTCAACTCTGGAAACACCATATATTTT	CAWSVNSGNTIYF
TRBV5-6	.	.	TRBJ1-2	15	TGTGCCAGCAGCTTGGAAGGGGGGGAGTACTATGGCTACACCTTC	CASSLEGGEYYGYTF
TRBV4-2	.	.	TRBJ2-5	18	TGTGCCAGCAGCCATCTACAGGGCGTCCCAACTTACCAAGAGACCCAGTACTTC	CASSHLQGVPTYQETQYF
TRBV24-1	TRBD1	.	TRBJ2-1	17	TGTGCCACCAGTGACCCGCGACAGGGGCCAATTTACAATGAGCAGTTCTTC	CATSDPRQGPIYNEQFF
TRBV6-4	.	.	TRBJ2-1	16	TGTGCCAGCTCCCGGGCGGGGACGGTAGACTACAATGAGCAGTTCTTC	CASSRAGTVDYNEQFF
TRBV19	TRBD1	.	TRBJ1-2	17	TGTGCCAGTAGTACCCGGGACAGGGGTGTAAGGAACTATGGCTACACCTTC	CASSTRDRGVRNYGYTF
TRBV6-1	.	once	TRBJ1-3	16	TGTGCCAGCAGTGAAATCGACAGTCTCTCTGGAAACACCATATATTTT	CASSEIDSLSGNTIYF
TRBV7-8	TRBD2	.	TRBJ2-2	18	TGTGCCAGCAGCCGGAGACTAGCGGGGGGCCCGAACACCGGGGAGCTGTTTTTT	CASSRRLAGGPNTGELFF
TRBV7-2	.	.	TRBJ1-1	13	TGTGCCAGCAGCTTAACGGGTTACACTGAAGCTTTCTTT	CASSLTGYTEAFF
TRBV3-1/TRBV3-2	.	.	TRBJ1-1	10	TGTGCCAGCAGCCAAGCCACGGTTTTCTTT	CASSQATVFF
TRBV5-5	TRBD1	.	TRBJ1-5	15	TGTGCCAGCAGCGCCTCCGGGACAGACAATCAGCCCCAGCATTTT	CASSASGTDNQPQHF
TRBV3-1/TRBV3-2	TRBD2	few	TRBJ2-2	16	TGTGCCAGCAGCCAAGATCCTAGCGGGGGGGCCGGGGAGCTGTTTTTT	CASSQDPSGGAGELFF
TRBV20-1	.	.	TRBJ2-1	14	TGCAGTGCTAGTAAGGAGGTGTTAACCAATGAGCAGTTCTTC	CSASKEVLTNEQFF
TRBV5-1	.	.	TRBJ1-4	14	TGCGCCAGCAGTTTGGACAGCCGATATGAAAAACTGTTTTTT	CASSLDSRYEKLFF
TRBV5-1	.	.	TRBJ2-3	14	TGCGCCAGCAGCTTGGTAAGGGGCCAAGATACGCAGTATTTT	CASSLVRGQDTQYF
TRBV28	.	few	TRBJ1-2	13	TGTGCCAGCAGTTTAAGGGGGTCTCATGGCTACACCTTC	CASSLRGSHGYTF
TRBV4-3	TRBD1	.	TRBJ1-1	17	TGCGCCAGCAGCCAAGAGCCCGGACAGGAGGGTTTGGTAGAAGCTTTCTTT	CASSQEPGQEGLVEAFF
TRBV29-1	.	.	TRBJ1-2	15	TGCAGCGCCCGGGCCCAGGGGACGAGGGGCTATGGCTACACCTTC	CSARAQGTRGYGYTF
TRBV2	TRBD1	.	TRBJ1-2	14	TGTGCCAGCAGGCGTACAACAGGGGACTATGGCTACACCTTC	CASRRTTGDYGYTF